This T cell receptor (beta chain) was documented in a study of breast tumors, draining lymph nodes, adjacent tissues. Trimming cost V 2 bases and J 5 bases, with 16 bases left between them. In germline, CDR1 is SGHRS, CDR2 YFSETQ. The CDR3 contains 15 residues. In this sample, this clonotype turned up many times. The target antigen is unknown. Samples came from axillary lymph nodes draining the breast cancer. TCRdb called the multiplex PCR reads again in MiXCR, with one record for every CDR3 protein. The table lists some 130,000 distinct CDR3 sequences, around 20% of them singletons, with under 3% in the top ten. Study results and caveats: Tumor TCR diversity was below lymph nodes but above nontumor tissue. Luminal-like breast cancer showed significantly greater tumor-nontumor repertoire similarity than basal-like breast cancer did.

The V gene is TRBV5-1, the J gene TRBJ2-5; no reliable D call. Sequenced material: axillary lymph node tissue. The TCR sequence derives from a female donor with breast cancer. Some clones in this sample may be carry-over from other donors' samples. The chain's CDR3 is CASSFRAVGMETQYF. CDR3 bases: TGCGCCAGCAGCTTTAGGGCAGTGGGGATGGAGACCCAGTACTTC.